The 29 T cell receptor beta chains below were found in one sample sequenced in a study of T cell responses to AZD1222 COVID-19 vaccine. Assay used: immunoSEQ multiplex PCR; TCRdb lists only in-frame clones, some missing. The sample consists of approximately 140,000 clones, around nine tenths of them appearing once. The sequenced sample was peripheral blood, obtained 28 days after the second AZD1222 dose. These receptors came from an adult who received the AZD1222 COVID-19 vaccine.

The gene calls are TRBV6-5 and TRBJ1-5; a possible D gene is TRBD1 (6 bases). The CDR3 has 14 residues. Germline V gives CDR1 MNHEY, CDR2 SVGAGI. The V gene lost 6 bases and the J gene lost 0 bases, with 9 bases spanning the gap. The CDR3 loop is CASRDRYSNQPQHF. In DNA form, the CDR3 reads TGTGCCAGCAGGGACAGATATAGCAATCAGCCCCAGCATTTT.

There are a few counts of this clone. The chain carries TRBV21-1 and TRBJ2-4. TRBV21-1 is a listed pseudogene. CDR3 length: 13 amino acids. CDR3 DNA: TGTGCCACCTCGGATTTGGGCAAAAACATTCAGTACTTC. Its translation is CATSDLGKNIQYF.

V gene TRBV6-5 combines with J gene TRBJ1-1; D gene uncertain. The germline V and J ends were trimmed by 6 bases and 0 bases, with 8 bases remaining between them. The CDR3 loop spans 13 amino acids. CDR1 MNHEY and CDR2 SVGAGI come from the germline V gene. The CDR3 DNA is TGTGCCAGCAGAGCTTCTATGAACACTGAAGCTTTCTTT. This encodes CASRASMNTEAFF.

The chain is built from TRBV18 and TRBJ1-2, with a weak D call TRBD1 (5 bases). Trimming left V 3 bases short and J 8 bases short, with 16 bases between. This CDR3 is built from 14 residues. Germline values: CDR1 KGHSH, CDR2 LQKENI. CDR3 loop: CASSPRAGPGGYTF. The CDR3 DNA sequence: TGTGCCAGCTCACCCCGCGCAGGGCCTGGGGGCTACACCTTC.

The chain combines TRBV25-1 with TRBJ1-2; 7 bases match TRBD1. J gave up 4 bases and V 5 bases, and 19 bases lay outside the gene matches. This CDR3 is built from 18 residues. Germline CDR1 and CDR2: MGHDK and SYGVNS. The CDR3 is CASSKQKGLSGTAYGYTF. CDR3 DNA sequence: TGTGCCAGCAGTAAACAAAAAGGCCTTTCCGGGACAGCCTATGGCTACACCTTC.

This chain links TRBV3-1 (or the pseudogene TRBV3-2) with TRBJ2-2, with TRBD2 matching 7 bases. This CDR3 region has 15 residues. Germline V lookup: CDR1 LGHDT, CDR2 YNNKEL (reference sequence). V lost 2 bases to trimming and J lost 5 bases; unmatched junction nucleotides: 5. This CDR3 is CASSQRDGGTGELFF. The CDR3 coding sequence is TGTGCCAGCAGCCAAAGGGACGGGGGGACCGGGGAGCTGTTTTTT.

The chain combines TRBV5-1 with TRBJ2-2; a weak D match, TRBD2 (6 bases). Trimming removed 4 bases from V and 2 bases from J, with 12 bases in between. The CDR3 runs 15 residues. Germline V gene sequence: CDR1 SGHRS, CDR2 YFSETQ. The DNA of the CDR3 is TGCGCCAGCAGCACCGGGGACTTTAACACCGGGGAGCTGTTTTTT. Encoded protein: CASSTGDFNTGELFF.

V is TRBV5-4 and J is TRBJ2-1; the match to TRBD2 covers 12 bases. The CDR3 runs 17 residues. The trim removed 2 bases at V and 7 bases at J, leaving 10 bases unmatched. Germline CDR1 SGHNT, CDR2 YYREEE (reference sequence). The CDR3 here is CASSFSSGRVASNEQFF. DNA of the CDR3: TGTGCCAGCAGCTTTTCTAGCGGGAGGGTGGCGTCAAATGAGCAGTTCTTC. The complete variable domain, with remaining parts taken from reference TRBV5-4 and TRBJ2-1, reads ETGVTQSPTHLIKTRGQQVTLRCSSQSGHNTVSWYQQALGQGPQFIFQYYREEENGRGNFPPRFSGLQFPNYSSELNVNALELDDSALYLCASSFSSGRVASNEQFFGPGTRLTVL.

The rearrangement links TRBV2 to TRBJ1-6, with TRBD1 matching 7 bases. This CDR3 region has 16 residues. CDR1 SNHLY and CDR2 FYNNEI come from the germline V gene. V lost 6 bases and J lost 7; bases outside the gene matches: 12. The CDR3 DNA follows: TGTGCCAGCAGGGCAGACAGGGCCCATGACAATTCACCCCTCCACTTT. The encoded protein is CASRADRAHDNSPLHF.

The chain has TRBV7-6 and TRBJ1-1; TRBD1 might be the D (6 bases). This CDR3 comprises 14 residues. Germline V lookup: CDR1 SGHVS, CDR2 FNYEAQ. V was cut by 2 bases and J by 3 bases, with 10 bases left in between. The chain's CDR3 is CASSLSRGDTEAFF. The CDR3 DNA reads as TGTGCCAGCAGCTTATCTAGGGGGGACACTGAAGCTTTCTTT.

V usage is TRBV19 and J usage is TRBJ1-2; 10 nucleotides line up with TRBD1. Germline CDR1 reads LNHDA; CDR2 reads SQIVND (reference sequence). The CDR3 extends over 16 amino acids. The J segment lost 5 bases and the V segment lost 5 bases, leaving 11 bases of the junction unmatched. The CDR3 DNA reads TGTGCCAGTAGTCTCCGACAGGGGGCCCAAACTTATGGCTACACCTTC. Protein product: CASSLRQGAQTYGYTF.

This rearrangement joins TRBV30 to TRBJ2-3, with TRBD1 matching over 7 bases. Germline V gene sequence: CDR1 GTSNPN, CDR2 SVGIG (reference sequence). The CDR3 spans 14 residues. V was pared by 5 bases and J by 4 bases, with 9 bases of the junction left unmatched. The CDR3 coding sequence is TGTGCCTGGGGTTACGGACAGGCGGCAGATACGCAGTATTTT. Translated: CAWGYGQAADTQYF.

The V and J genes are TRBV6-5 and TRBJ2-2; 8 nucleotides line up with TRBD2. CDR3 length equals 14 residues. In germline, CDR1 is MNHEY, CDR2 SVGAGI. Losses at the gene ends were 7 bases for V and 6 bases for J; bases not matched to a gene: 7. In nucleotides, the CDR3 is TGTGCCAGCATCCGGGAGGGCCATGCCGGGGAGCTGTTTTTT. This gives the protein CASIREGHAGELFF.

V usage is TRBV3-1 (or the pseudogene TRBV3-2) and J usage is TRBJ1-1, with D hard to call. Trimming took off 5 bases at V and 3 bases at J, with 13 bases between the two ends. Germline CDR1 reads LGHDT; CDR2 reads YNNKEL (reference sequence). This CDR3 has 14 residues. CDR3 in amino acids: CASSTLMDDTEAFF. The CDR3 DNA reads as TGTGCCAGCAGCACCCTTATGGACGACACTGAAGCTTTCTTT.

The chain carries TRBV12-5 and TRBJ2-5, with D tentatively TRBD1 (6 bases). The CDR3 runs 16 residues. V dropped 7 bases and J dropped 0 bases, with 18 bases sitting between them. The V gene's germline CDR1 is LGHNT and CDR2 FRNRAP. The CDR3 here is CASASGAGTNQETQYF. DNA of the CDR3: TGTGCTAGTGCCTCAGGGGCAGGAACAAACCAAGAGACCCAGTACTTC.

The chain uses TRBV6-5 and TRBJ1-5; D is ambiguous. The CDR3 spans 13 residues. Trimming took off 2 bases at V and 6 bases at J, with 8 bases between the two ends. Per the germline V gene, CDR1 is MNHEY and CDR2 is SVGAGI. CDR3 in DNA: TGTGCCAGCAGTTACCAGGTGGGTCAGCCCCAGCATTTT. It translates to CASSYQVGQPQHF.

The chain links TRBV5-1 to TRBJ1-1, with D perhaps matching TRBD1 (5 bases). Trimming took 0 bases from V and 8 from J, leaving 14 bases between them. Germline V gene data show CDR1 as SGHRS and CDR2 as YFSETQ. This CDR3 spans 14 amino acids. The CDR3: CASSLGAGLDEAFF. The CDR3 DNA reads TGCGCCAGCAGCTTGGGGGCAGGGTTAGACGAAGCTTTCTTT.

The chain employs TRBV7-9 and TRBJ1-2; D gene unclear. The CDR3 length is 12 residues. CDR1 SEHNR and CDR2 FQNEAQ come from the germline V gene (reference sequence). V was pared by 3 bases and J by 8 bases, with 10 bases between. In nucleotides, the CDR3 is TGTGCCAGCAGCTTGGAGACTGGGGGCTACACCTTC. Translating it yields CASSLETGGYTF.

V usage is TRBV6-5 and J usage is TRBJ2-1, with D uncertain. The V end was cut by 4 bases, the J end by 0 bases, with 10 bases between. Germline CDR1 MNHEY, CDR2 SVGAGI. There are 15 residues in the CDR3. In DNA form, the CDR3 reads TGTGCCAGCAGTTCACGGCGAAACTCCTACAATGAGCAGTTCTTC. Translated, it gives CASSSRRNSYNEQFF.

This clone was detected a few times. The CDR3 protein is CASSQDLTTDTQYF. The CDR3 bases are TGTGCCAGCAGCCAAGACCTTACCACAGATACGCAGTATTTT. V gene TRBV3-1 (or the pseudogene TRBV3-2) combines with J gene TRBJ2-3; D call uncertain. This CDR3 spans 14 amino acids. In germline, CDR1 is LGHDT, CDR2 YNNKEL (reference sequence). The V and J ends lost 0 bases and 2 bases respectively, with 6 bases between them.

V gene TRBV5-1 combines with J gene TRBJ2-5; 12 bases align to TRBD2. V was pared by 3 bases and J by 3 bases, with 6 bases of the junction left unmatched. From germline, CDR1 is SGHRS and CDR2 YFSETQ. The CDR3 runs to 16 residues. As DNA, the CDR3 is TGCGCCAGCAGCTCAACGGGACTAGCGGGCAAAGAGACCCAGTACTTC. Amino acid sequence: CASSSTGLAGKETQYF.

The CDR3 sequence is CASSQDRGDGYTF. Here the CDR3 DNA reads TGCGCCAGCAGCCAGGACAGGGGAGATGGCTACACCTTC. The chain recombines TRBV5-1 with TRBJ1-2; 9 bases are a match to TRBD1. This CDR3 is built from 13 residues. Germline CDR1 and CDR2: SGHRS and YFSETQ. The ends lost 4 bases at V and 6 bases at J; junction bases unmatched: 4.

The rearrangement links TRBV7-9 to TRBJ2-3; 14 bases match TRBD2. The CDR3 sequence is 19 residues long. The germline V gene has CDR1 SEHNR and CDR2 FQNEAQ (reference sequence). V dropped 5 bases and J dropped 8; count of bases not matched to a gene: 18. CDR3 nucleotides: TGTGCCAGCAGCGTTCGACAGGCCGGGGGGACTAGCGGGAGTAGTACGCAGTATTTT. Its protein product is CASSVRQAGGTSGSSTQYF.

DNA of the CDR3: TGCGCCAGCAGCGTGCTCCCCGGGACAGGTCGGGTTGGGCCCCAGCATTTT. Protein: CASSVLPGTGRVGPQHF. This sequence joins TRBV5-1 and TRBJ1-5, with 8 bases fitting TRBD1. The CDR3 consists of 17 residues. Germline V gene data show CDR1 as SGHRS and CDR2 as YFSETQ. V shed 4 bases and J 9 bases; nucleotides not matched to a gene: 18.

This sequence joins TRBV5-1 and TRBJ1-3; 11 bases fit TRBD1. CDR1 is SGHRS and CDR2 is YFSETQ in the germline V gene. The length of the CDR3 is 17 residues. V lost 4 bases, J lost 1 base, and 7 bases stayed unmatched. The CDR3 DNA reads TGCGCCAGCAGCATCAGGACAGGGGGCTTTTCTGGAAACACCATATATTTT. It is translated as CASSIRTGGFSGNTIYF.

The chain uses TRBV27 and TRBJ2-1, with unresolved D. V lost 4 bases, J lost 8 bases, and 9 bases lay in between. This CDR3 has 12 amino acids. From germline, CDR1 is MNHEY and CDR2 SMNVEV (reference sequence). The CDR3 loop is CASSSGDDEQFF. The CDR3 DNA follows: TGTGCCAGCAGTTCGGGCGACGATGAGCAGTTCTTC.

The CDR3 DNA sequence: TGTGCCAGCAGTGACAGGGGCGAAAAACTGTTTTTT. As protein: CASSDRGEKLFF. This rearrangement joins TRBV6-1 to TRBJ1-4; D might be TRBD1 (6 bases). The CDR3 spans 12 residues. The ends were cut back, 3 bases at V and 8 bases at J, with 7 bases in the middle. CDR1 is MNHNS, CDR2 SASEGT, per germline.

The chain joins TRBV7-9 to TRBJ2-7; D is possibly TRBD2 (6 bases). Trimming removed 3 bases from V and 4 bases from J, with 7 bases in between. CDR1 and CDR2 (germline): SEHNR, FQNEAQ (reference sequence). The CDR3 sequence is 12 residues long. The CDR3 DNA sequence: TGTGCCAGCAGCTTTCGGGGGTACGAGCAGTACTTC. Its translation: CASSFRGYEQYF.

The chain has TRBV9 and TRBJ1-1, with TRBD1 matching over 7 bases. The V segment lost 0 bases and the J segment 3 bases; nucleotides outside the gene matches: 2. The CDR3 has 14 amino acids. CDR1 SGDLS and CDR2 YYNGEE come from the germline V gene. CDR3 bases: TGTGCCAGCAGCGTAGCTGGGACAGACACTGAAGCTTTCTTT. Its protein is CASSVAGTDTEAFF.